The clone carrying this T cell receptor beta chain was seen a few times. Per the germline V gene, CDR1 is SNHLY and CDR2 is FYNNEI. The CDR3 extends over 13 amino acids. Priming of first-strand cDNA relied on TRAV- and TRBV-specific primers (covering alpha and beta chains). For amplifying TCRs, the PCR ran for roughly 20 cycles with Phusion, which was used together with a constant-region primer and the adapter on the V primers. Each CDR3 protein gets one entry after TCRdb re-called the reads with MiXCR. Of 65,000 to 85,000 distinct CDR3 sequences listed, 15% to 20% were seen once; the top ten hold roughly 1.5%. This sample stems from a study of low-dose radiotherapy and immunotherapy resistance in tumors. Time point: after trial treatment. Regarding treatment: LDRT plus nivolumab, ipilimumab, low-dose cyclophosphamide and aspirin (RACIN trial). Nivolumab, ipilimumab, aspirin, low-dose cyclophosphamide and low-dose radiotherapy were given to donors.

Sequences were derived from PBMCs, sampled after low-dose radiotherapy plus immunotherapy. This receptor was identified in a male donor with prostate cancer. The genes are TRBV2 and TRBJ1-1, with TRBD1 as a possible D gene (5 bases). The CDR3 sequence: CALVVQGLPEAFF. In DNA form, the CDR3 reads TGTGCGCTGGTGGTTCAGGGCCTCCCTGAAGCTTTCTTT.